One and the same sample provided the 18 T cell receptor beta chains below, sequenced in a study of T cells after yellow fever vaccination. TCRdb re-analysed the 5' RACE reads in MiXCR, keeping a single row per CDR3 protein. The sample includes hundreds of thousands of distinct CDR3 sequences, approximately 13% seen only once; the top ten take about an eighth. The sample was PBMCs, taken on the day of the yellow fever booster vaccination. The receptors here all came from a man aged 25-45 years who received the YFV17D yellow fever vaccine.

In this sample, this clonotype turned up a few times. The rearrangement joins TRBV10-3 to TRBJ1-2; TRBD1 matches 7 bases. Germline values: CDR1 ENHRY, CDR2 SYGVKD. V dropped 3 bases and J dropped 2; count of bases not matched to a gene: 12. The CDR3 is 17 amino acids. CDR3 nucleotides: TGTGCCATCAGTGACTACGGGACAGCCTGGGGCAACTATGGCTACACCTTC. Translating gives CAISDYGTAWGNYGYTF.

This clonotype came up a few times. The DNA of the CDR3 is TGCAGTGCAAACCCCGTCCAGGAGCAGTACTTC. Translating it yields CSANPVQEQYF. The chain couples TRBV20-1 to TRBJ2-7; D gene ambiguous. This CDR3 comprises 11 residues. V lost 6 bases to trimming and J lost 7 bases, with 13 bases between them. Germline lookup yields CDR1 DFQATT and CDR2 SNEGSKA (reference sequence).

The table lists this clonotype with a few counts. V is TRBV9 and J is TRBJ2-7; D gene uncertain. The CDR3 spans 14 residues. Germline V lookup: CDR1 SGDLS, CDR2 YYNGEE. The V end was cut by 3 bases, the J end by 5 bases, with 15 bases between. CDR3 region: CASSGQPLPNEQYF. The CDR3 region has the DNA TGTGCCAGCAGCGGACAACCGCTACCTAACGAGCAGTACTTC. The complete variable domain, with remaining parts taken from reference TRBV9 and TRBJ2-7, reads DSGVTQTPKHLITATGQRVTLRCSPRSGDLSVYWYQQSLDQGLQFLIQYYNGEERAKGNILERFSAQQFPDLHSELNLSSLELGDSALYFCASSGQPLPNEQYFGPGTRLTVT.

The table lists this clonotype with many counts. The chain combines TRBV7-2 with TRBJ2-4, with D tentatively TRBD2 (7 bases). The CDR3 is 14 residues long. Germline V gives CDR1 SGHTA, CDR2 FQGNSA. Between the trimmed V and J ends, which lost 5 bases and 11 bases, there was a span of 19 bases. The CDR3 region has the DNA TGTGCCAGCAGCATCGGGACCGAGGGGGGGGTTCAGTACTTC. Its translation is CASSIGTEGGVQYF.

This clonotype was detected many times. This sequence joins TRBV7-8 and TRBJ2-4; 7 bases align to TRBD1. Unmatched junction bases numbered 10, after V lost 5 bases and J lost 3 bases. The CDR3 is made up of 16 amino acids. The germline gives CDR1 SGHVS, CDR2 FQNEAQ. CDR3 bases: TGTGCCAGCAGCCCGATCGACAGGGAGAGCAAAAACATTCAGTACTTC. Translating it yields CASSPIDRESKNIQYF.

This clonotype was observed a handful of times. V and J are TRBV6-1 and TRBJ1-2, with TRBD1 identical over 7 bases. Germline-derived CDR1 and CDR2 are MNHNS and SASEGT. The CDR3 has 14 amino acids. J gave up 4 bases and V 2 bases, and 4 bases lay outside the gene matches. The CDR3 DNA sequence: TGTGCCAGCAGTGAAACAGGGGAAACCTATGGCTACACCTTC. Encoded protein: CASSETGETYGYTF.

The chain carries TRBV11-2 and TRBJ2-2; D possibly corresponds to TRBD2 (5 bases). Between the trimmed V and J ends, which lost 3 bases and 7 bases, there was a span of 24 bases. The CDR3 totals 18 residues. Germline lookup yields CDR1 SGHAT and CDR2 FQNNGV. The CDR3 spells CASSFSIPVGNGGGELFF. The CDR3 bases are TGTGCCAGCAGCTTTTCTATTCCGGTCGGGAACGGTGGCGGGGAGCTGTTTTTT.

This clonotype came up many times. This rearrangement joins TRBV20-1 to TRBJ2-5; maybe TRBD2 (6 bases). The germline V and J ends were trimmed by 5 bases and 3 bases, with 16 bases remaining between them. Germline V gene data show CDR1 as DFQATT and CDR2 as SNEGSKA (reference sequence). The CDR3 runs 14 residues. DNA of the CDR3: TGCAGTGCTCCCTGGGTTAGCGGAGAAGAGACCCAGTACTTC. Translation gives CSAPWVSGEETQYF.

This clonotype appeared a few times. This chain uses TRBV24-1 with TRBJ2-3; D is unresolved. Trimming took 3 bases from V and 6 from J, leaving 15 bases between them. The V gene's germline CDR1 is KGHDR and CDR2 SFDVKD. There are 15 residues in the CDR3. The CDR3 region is CATSDQRPGMDTQYF. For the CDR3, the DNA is TGTGCCACCAGTGATCAGCGACCCGGCATGGATACGCAGTATTTT.

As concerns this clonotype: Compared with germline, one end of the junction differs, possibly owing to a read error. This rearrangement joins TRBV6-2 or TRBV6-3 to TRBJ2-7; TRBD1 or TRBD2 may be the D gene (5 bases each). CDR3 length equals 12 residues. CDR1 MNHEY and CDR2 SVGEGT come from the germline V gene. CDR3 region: CASSYRWDRLNF. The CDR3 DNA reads TGTGCCAGCAGTTACAGGTGGGACCGGCTTAACTTC.

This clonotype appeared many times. The CDR3 sequence: CSAGGRSKNIQYF. The CDR3 DNA follows: TGCAGTGCTGGCGGGCGAAGCAAAAACATTCAGTACTTC. This rearrangement joins TRBV20-1 to TRBJ2-4, with a weak D call TRBD2 (5 bases). The CDR3 runs to 13 residues. V lost 5 bases to trimming and J lost 3 bases, with 11 bases between them. Germline V gene data show CDR1 as DFQATT and CDR2 as SNEGSKA (reference sequence).

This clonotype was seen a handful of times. DNA of the CDR3: TGTGCCAGCAGCTTAAGGCGCGGGAGAATCGATACGCAGTATTTT. Translation: CASSLRRGRIDTQYF. The rearrangement uses TRBV11-1 and TRBJ2-3; 7 nucleotides agree with TRBD2. With 2 bases clipped from V and 6 bases from J, the junction kept 8 bases outside the gene matches. The CDR3 runs to 15 residues. In germline, CDR1 is SGHAT, CDR2 FQDESV (reference sequence). Complete variable domain (other parts from reference TRBV11-1 and TRBJ2-3): EAEVAQSPRYKITEKSQAVAFWCDPISGHATLYWYRQILGQGPELLVQFQDESVVDDSQLPKDRFSAERLKGVDSTLKIQPAELGDSAMYLCASSLRRGRIDTQYFGPGTRLTVL.

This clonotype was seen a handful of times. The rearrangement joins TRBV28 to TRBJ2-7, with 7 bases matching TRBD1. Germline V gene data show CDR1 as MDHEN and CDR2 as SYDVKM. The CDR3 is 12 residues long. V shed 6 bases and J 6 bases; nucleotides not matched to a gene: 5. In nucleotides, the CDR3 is TGTGCCAGCAGAGACAGGGTTGGCGAGCAGTACTTC. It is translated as CASRDRVGEQYF.

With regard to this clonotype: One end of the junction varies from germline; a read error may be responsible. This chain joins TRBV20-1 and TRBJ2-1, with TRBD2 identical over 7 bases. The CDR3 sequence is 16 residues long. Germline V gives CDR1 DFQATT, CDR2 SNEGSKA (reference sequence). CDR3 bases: TGCTGTGCTAGAGATGGGGGTCTAGCGGCCTACAATGAGCAGTTCTTC. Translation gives CCARDGGLAAYNEQFF.

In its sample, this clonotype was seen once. The CDR3 here is CSARTSSTGGYTF. CDR3 nucleotides: TGCAGTGCTAGAACTTCGTCGACAGGAGGCTACACCTTC. This chain uses TRBV20-1 with TRBJ1-2, with D possibly TRBD1 on 6 matching bases. Trimming removed 2 bases at V and 8 bases at J, with 15 bases between. This CDR3 has 13 residues. CDR1 and CDR2 (germline): DFQATT, SNEGSKA (reference sequence).

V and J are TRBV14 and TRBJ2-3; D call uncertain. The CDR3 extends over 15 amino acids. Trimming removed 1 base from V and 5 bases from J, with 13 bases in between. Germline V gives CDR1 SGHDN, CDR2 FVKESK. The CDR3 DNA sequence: TGTGCCAGCAGCCAAGGGACGGTGGTCGGAGATACGCAGTATTTT. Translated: CASSQGTVVGDTQYF.

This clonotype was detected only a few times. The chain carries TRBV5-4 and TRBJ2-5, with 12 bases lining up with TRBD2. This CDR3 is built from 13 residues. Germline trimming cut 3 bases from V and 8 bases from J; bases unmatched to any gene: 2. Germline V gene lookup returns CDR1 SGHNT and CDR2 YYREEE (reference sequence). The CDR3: CASSSTSGGTQYF. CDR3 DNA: TGTGCCAGCAGCTCGACTAGCGGGGGCACCCAGTACTTC.

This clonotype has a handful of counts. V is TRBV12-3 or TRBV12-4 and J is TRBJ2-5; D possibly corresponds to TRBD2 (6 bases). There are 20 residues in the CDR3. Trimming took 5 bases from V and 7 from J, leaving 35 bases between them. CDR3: CASSLSGYRPTSGEGGTQYF. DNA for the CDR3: TGTGCCAGCAGTCTCAGCGGGTACCGGCCCACAAGCGGCGAAGGTGGGACCCAGTACTTC.